This TCR beta chain came from a study of glioma-infiltrating T cells (dated by TCRdb to the mid-2010s). Study-wide context: Low-grade gliomas were WHO grade II oligodendrogliomas or astrocytomas, and glioblastomas were WHO grade IV tumors sampled at initial rather than recurrent diagnosis. Before surgery, glioma patients were given dexamethasone for six or fewer days. The sequencing target for blood libraries was roughly 4- to 11-fold coverage of around 1 million peripheral T cells. TCR alpha- and beta-chain repertoires were sequenced from glioma tissue, non-neoplastic brain tissue and matched peripheral blood mononuclear cells. To measure divergence between tissue and blood T-cell populations, each tissue-infiltrating repertoire was compared with the peripheral blood repertoire of the same patient. Three low-grade glioma patients, fewer than 10 primary glioblastoma patients and three non-glioma patients contributing non-neoplastic brain tissue were included in the paired cohort.

In regard to this clonotype: No cognate antigen has been identified for it. No base qualities exist here, and no much larger clone lies one base off it.

Inclusive of the bounding cysteine and phenylalanine, the CDR3 is 15 residues long. The retained sequence is limited to the CDR3, 45 bases, with the frame set at the first base. The germline V gene specifies SNHLY as CDR1 and FYNNEI as CDR2. At the junction V is shortened by 3 bases and J by 9 bases; bases outside the gene matches: 7. Summary of the overall study and its limitations: Group comparisons rested on small numbers: three non-neoplastic, three low-grade glioma and several glioblastoma patients. Patients with low tissue-blood divergence were marked by a signature set of shared blood CDR3 motifs, and this signature set was depleted in highly divergent patients. Very few CDR3 sequences were shared between tissue and blood, attributed to high CDR3 diversity and limited sampling. In non-neoplastic patients, VJ-independent divergence between tissue and blood fell below expectation, whereas in all gliomas, and especially in low-grade gliomas, the divergence rose above expectation.

TCR alpha and beta CDR3 regions were amplified with the iRepertoire nested amplicon-rescue multiplex PCR (arm-PCR) platform from RNA. The input for one-step reverse transcription and amplification was roughly 90-450 ng of tissue mRNA or PBMC total RNA. Following bead purification, Illumina adapters were added by a secondary multiplex PCR, and the libraries were gel-purified between 200 and 400 bp. The libraries contained internal 6-nucleotide barcodes that were used for demultiplexing. Sequencing of the libraries was done on an Illumina MiSeq using 2x220 or 2x250 nucleotide paired-end reads. For the original study's pipeline: Paired reads were merged using FLASH 1.2.11 and were aligned to the GRCh37 human genome using BWA-MEM, after which TRA and TRB reads were extracted. V and J assignment used an IMGT-derived reference of cassette sequences and CDR3 motifs that included pseudogenes. Three-frame translation of reads was performed, and productive CDR3s were defined as those with a C...FGXG motif and no stop codons. Clonotypes were defined as unique combinations of V-J cassette pair and CDR3 amino acid sequence. Reads were filtered by Hamming distance, with the threshold set by the sequence error rate of each sample in mapped regions. Starting from the raw public reads, TCRdb applied fastp trimming at Q25, assembled clones with MiXCR and retained in-frame beta chains. Entries that share a CDR3 protein sequence are merged under the most common genes and DNA. The V and J calls, along with clone size, are taken from TCRdb and not from the paper's own processing. For this sample there are about 400,000 distinct CDR3 sequences; 35% to 45% appear just once. The biggest ten clones account for around 12% of the sample.

Immediately after resection, surgical brain or tumor specimens were cryofrozen in liquid nitrogen, and peripheral blood cells were collected at the same time. This clonotype originated in a human donor with low-grade glioma or glioblastoma, undergoing nonglioma brain surgery, or in good health (not recorded which). The sequenced sample was glioma tissue, nonneoplastic brain tissue, or PBMCs (not recorded which). The sequence links TRBV2 to TRBJ2-1, with 11 central nucleotides matching TRBD1. The CDR3: CASSDLDRGRGEQFF. Here is the DNA: TGTGCCAGCAGTGACTTGGACAGGGGGCGGGGTGAGCAGTTCTTC.